A single sample is the source of the 15 T cell receptor beta chains below, sequenced in a study of blood T cell repertoires in COVID-19. The table came from immunoSEQ multiplex PCR; TCRdb's copy has only in-frame clones and leaves some out. The data contain roughly 67,000 clones, roughly 85% of them seen just once; the ten biggest clones take up approximately 25%. Sequenced input: peripheral blood. These TCRs come from a man between 45 and 60 years old with acute or convalescent COVID-19.

The chain uses TRBV6-5 and TRBJ2-1; 8 bases map to TRBD2. There are 15 residues in the CDR3. V lost 7 bases, J lost 4 bases, and 9 bases stayed unmatched. Germline loops: CDR1 MNHEY, CDR2 SVGAGI. In DNA, the CDR3 is TGTGCCAGCATGCCTTTGGCGGGGGGATACAATGAGCAGTTCTTC. It specifies CASMPLAGGYNEQFF.

V and J are TRBV5-1 and TRBJ2-1; perhaps TRBD1 as D (6 bases). V was pared by 4 bases and J by 10 bases, with 12 bases between. CDR1 is SGHRS and CDR2 is YFSETQ in the germline V gene. CDR3 length: 12 amino acids. In nucleotides, the CDR3 is TGCGCCAGCAGCAGGGACAACGGAGAGCAGTTCTTC. This codes for CASSRDNGEQFF.

This chain links TRBV6-5 with TRBJ1-1; 7 nucleotides line up with TRBD1. This CDR3 has 14 residues. CDR1 MNHEY and CDR2 SVGAGI come from the germline V gene. With V trimmed by 6 bases and J by 10 bases, 14 bases remained unmatched. The CDR3 loop is CASRSNRRAGGAFF. The CDR3 DNA is TGTGCCAGCAGATCAAATAGGAGGGCAGGGGGAGCTTTCTTT.

The rearrangement links TRBV5-4 to TRBJ2-3; 11 bases map to TRBD2. The V gene end was trimmed by 5 bases and the J gene end by 5 bases; junction bases not matched to a gene: 10. This CDR3 is 16 amino acids long. Germline CDR1 reads SGHNT; CDR2 reads YYREEE (reference sequence). DNA for the CDR3: TGTGCCAGCAGTCCTAGGACTAGCGGGTTCGGAGATACGCAGTATTTT. It yields the protein CASSPRTSGFGDTQYF.

The J gene is TRBJ1-2, the V gene TRBV30, with TRBD1 matching 9 bases. CDR3 length: 13 amino acids. V dropped 5 bases and J dropped 5; count of bases not matched to a gene: 6. Germline V gene data show CDR1 as GTSNPN and CDR2 as SVGIG (reference sequence). CDR3: CAWDGTGRYGYTF. The DNA of the CDR3 is TGTGCCTGGGACGGGACAGGGCGGTATGGCTACACCTTC.

This sequence joins TRBV2 and TRBJ2-1; TRBD2 matches 8 bases. In germline, CDR1 is SNHLY, CDR2 FYNNEI. With 4 bases clipped from V and 4 bases from J, the junction kept 6 bases outside the gene matches. This CDR3 comprises 15 residues. In nucleotides, the CDR3 is TGTGCCAGCAGTGCAGACCGGGGGGGTTACAATGAGCAGTTCTTC. This codes for CASSADRGGYNEQFF.

J is TRBJ2-1 and V is TRBV2, with 8 bases lining up with TRBD1. Germline CDR1 is SNHLY and CDR2 is FYNNEI. V gave up 6 bases and J gave up 16 bases; unmatched junction bases: 11. The CDR3 spans 12 residues. DNA of the CDR3: TGTGCCAGCAGGCGGGACAGGCCCATTCCCTTCTTC. It specifies CASRRDRPIPFF.

The chain carries TRBV24-1 and TRBJ2-5; 9 nucleotides line up with TRBD2. Germline values: CDR1 KGHDR, CDR2 SFDVKD. The CDR3 covers 18 residues. With V trimmed by 1 base and J by 4 bases, 12 bases remained unmatched. CDR3 region: CATSDFGPSASGAETQYF. CDR3 DNA sequence: TGTGCCACCAGTGATTTCGGCCCCTCGGCTAGCGGGGCAGAGACCCAGTACTTC.

The chain carries TRBV5-1 and TRBJ2-1; 7 positions agree with TRBD2. The CDR3 extends over 15 amino acids. With 4 bases clipped from V and 1 base from J, the junction kept 5 bases outside the gene matches. The germline V gene encodes CDR1 SGHRS and CDR2 YFSETQ. The DNA for the CDR3 is TGCGCCAGCAGCCAAAGCGGGGCTTCCTACAATGAGCAGTTCTTC. It specifies CASSQSGASYNEQFF.

The chain carries TRBV7-9 and TRBJ1-2; D unclear. Germline lookup yields CDR1 SEHNR and CDR2 FQNEAQ (reference sequence). CDR3 length equals 14 residues. The ends were cut back, 1 base at V and 0 bases at J, with 6 bases in the middle. The DNA for the CDR3 is TGTGCCAGCAGCTTAGGGGCATCTAACTATGGCTACACCTTC. Translated, it gives CASSLGASNYGYTF.

The V call is TRBV7-9, the J call TRBJ1-4, with 7 bases fitting TRBD1. CDR1 and CDR2 from the germline V gene are SEHNR and FQNEAQ (reference sequence). The ends lost 0 bases at V and 5 bases at J; junction bases unmatched: 3. The CDR3 sequence is 15 residues long. The CDR3: CASSLAGQSNEKLFF. The CDR3 region has the DNA TGTGCCAGCAGCTTAGCGGGACAGTCAAATGAAAAACTGTTTTTT. Supplemented by reference TRBV7-9 and TRBJ1-4, the full variable domain reads DTGVSQNPRHKITKRGQNVTFRCDPISEHNRLYWYRQTLGQGPEFLTYFQNEAQLEKSRLLSDRFSAERPKGSFSTLEIQRTEQGDSAMYLCASSLAGQSNEKLFFGSGTQLSVL.

This chain joins TRBV19 and TRBJ1-2; D remains ambiguous. This CDR3 has 11 residues. The germline V gene encodes CDR1 LNHDA and CDR2 SQIVND (reference sequence). V was shortened by 9 bases and J by 8 bases, with 13 bases between the two germline ends. In DNA form, the CDR3 reads TGTGCCAGAGTGGACGGAGGGGGCTACACCTTC. This sequence encodes CARVDGGGYTF.

The chain recombines TRBV30 with TRBJ2-3; D gene ambiguous. The V end lost 2 bases, the J end lost 0 bases, and 15 bases lay between the germline ends. This CDR3 region has 16 residues. Germline assignment: CDR1 GTSNPN and CDR2 SVGIG (reference sequence). CDR3 bases: TGTGCCTGGAGTCTCGGGTATAGGATAAGCACAGATACGCAGTATTTT. This translates into CAWSLGYRISTDTQYF.

This clone was counted between two and nine times. V and J are TRBV6-1 and TRBJ2-7, with D possibly matching TRBD2 (5 bases). This CDR3 is 15 amino acids long. Looked up from germline, CDR1 is MNHNS and CDR2 is SASEGT. Trimming cost V 2 bases and J 3 bases, with 14 bases left between them. The CDR3 DNA is TGTGCCAGCAGTGAAATCGGGGAGTACGGCTACGAGCAGTACGTC. Protein sequence: CASSEIGEYGYEQYV.

V usage is TRBV10-1 and J usage is TRBJ2-3, with a weak D call TRBD1 (5 bases). Trimming took 4 bases from V and 8 from J, leaving 7 bases between them. Germline V gene data show CDR1 as WNHNN and CDR2 as SYGVQD (reference sequence). The CDR3 has 11 amino acids. The CDR3 spells CASSGQGTQYF. The CDR3 nucleotides read TGCGCCAGCAGTGGCCAGGGTACGCAGTATTTT.